Listed below are T cell receptor beta chains from one sample, sequenced in a study of T cells in localized non-small cell lung cancer. Method: immunoSEQ multiplex PCR; TCRdb's copy keeps in-frame clones and lacks some. The data show about 27,000 clones, with less than 90% seen just once and around 15% held by the top ten. The sample here was peripheral blood, taken before any cancer treatment. The receptors shown here come from an older female donor with stage II squamous cell lung carcinoma. Each CDR3 is given with its conserved first and last residue. Fields, in order: clone size, D gene, J gene, CDR3 length, V gene, CDR3 protein, CDR3 DNA. A D gene is named only where the DNA matches it firmly. Some rows mark clone size as missing; the rest say once, few, many or name a class of expanded clone.

. | . | TRBJ2-2 | 13 | TRBV7-2 | CASSPHSTGELFF | TGTGCCAGCAGCCCACATAGCACCGGGGAGCTGTTTTTT
. | . | TRBJ1-2 | 13 | TRBV30 | CACPRGGNYGYTF | TGTGCCTGCCCCCGGGGAGGTAACTATGGCTACACCTTC
. | TRBD1 | TRBJ2-7 | 15 | TRBV10-2 | CASRAGAGGSYEQYF | TGCGCCAGCAGAGCCGGGGCAGGGGGCTCGTACGAGCAGTACTTC
. | TRBD1 | TRBJ1-1 | 15 | TRBV9 | CASSVGDRVGTEAFF | TGTGCCAGCAGCGTAGGGGACAGGGTGGGGACTGAAGCTTTCTTT
. | . | TRBJ1-5 | 13 | TRBV7-2 | CASSPGADQPQHF | TGTGCCAGCAGCCCAGGGGCAGATCAGCCCCAGCATTTT
. | TRBD1 | TRBJ1-2 | 12 | TRBV5-6 | CASSLEGAGYTF | TGTGCCAGCAGCTTGGAGGGGGCGGGCTACACCTTC
. | . | TRBJ1-4 | 16 | TRBV7-8 | CASSLDGKGWQEKLFF | TGTGCCAGCAGCTTAGATGGCAAGGGTTGGCAGGAAAAACTGTTTTTT
once | TRBD1 | TRBJ1-5 | 15 | TRBV6-6 | CASSPGQVSNQPQHF | TGTGCCAGCAGCCCGGGACAGGTGTCGAATCAGCCCCAGCATTTT
once | . | TRBJ2-7 | 12 | TRBV28 | CASSPSSYEQYF | TGTGCCAGCAGTCCCAGCTCCTACGAGCAGTACTTC
. | TRBD1 | TRBJ1-3 | 14 | TRBV18 | CASSPGQVGNTIYF | TGTGCCAGCTCACCAGGACAGGTGGGAAACACCATATATTTT
. | . | TRBJ1-2 | 14 | TRBV18 | CASSRGAANYGYTF | TGTGCCAGCTCACGGGGGGCGGCGAACTATGGCTACACCTTC
. | . | TRBJ2-3 | 14 | TRBV10-2 | CASSDQGDLETQYF | TGCGCCAGCAGTGACCAGGGTGACTTGGAGACGCAGTATTTT
. | . | TRBJ1-1 | 14 | TRBV25-1 | CASSERGMNTEAFF | TGTGCCAGCAGTGAGAGGGGGATGAACACTGAAGCTTTCTTT
. | . | TRBJ2-5 | 16 | TRBV9 | CASSVAASSDQETQYF | TGTGCCAGCAGCGTAGCGGCTAGCAGTGATCAAGAGACCCAGTACTTC
. | . | TRBJ1-2 | 10 | TRBV28 | CATGSWGYTF | TGTGCCACCGGATCCTGGGGCTACACCTTC
once | . | TRBJ1-5 | 14 | TRBV7-8 | CASRGDNSNQPQHF | TGTGCCAGCAGGGGAGACAATAGCAATCAGCCCCAGCATTTT
. | TRBD1 | TRBJ2-2 | 17 | TRBV5-4 | CASSPSTGAKETGELFF | TGTGCCAGCAGCCCTTCGACAGGGGCAAAGGAAACCGGGGAGCTGTTTTTT
. | . | TRBJ1-4 | 14 | TRBV7-2 | CASSPTYWGEKLFF | TGTGCCAGCAGCCCCACCTACTGGGGTGAAAAACTGTTTTTT
once | TRBD1 | TRBJ2-7 | 17 | TRBV18 | CASSPPSVGQGTYEQYF | TGTGCCAGCTCACCTCCCTCCGTTGGACAGGGGACCTACGAGCAGTACTTC
. | TRBD2 | TRBJ2-5 | 17 | TRBV9 | CASSVGSSGGVRETQYF | TGTGCCAGCAGCGTAGGGTCTAGCGGGGGGGTCCGGGAGACCCAGTACTTC
. | . | TRBJ2-7 | 14 | TRBV7-8 | CASSPQGFSYEQYF | TGTGCCAGCAGCCCACAGGGCTTTTCCTACGAGCAGTACTTC
. | . | TRBJ2-1 | 16 | TRBV27 | CASTQGAARLNNEQFF | TGTGCCAGCACACAAGGGGCGGCCCGCCTAAACAATGAGCAGTTCTTC
. | TRBD2 | TRBJ2-7 | 13 | TRBV30 | CAWSTTSGAEQYF | TGTGCCTGGAGTACCACTAGCGGGGCCGAGCAGTACTTC
. | TRBD2 | TRBJ2-3 | 16 | TRBV7-2 | CASSLTTSGGTDTQYF | TGTGCCAGCAGCTTGACGACTAGCGGGGGAACAGATACGCAGTATTTT
. | . | TRBJ2-4 | 14 | TRBV5-6 | CASSPVGAKNIQYF | TGTGCCAGCAGCCCCGTAGGGGCCAAAAACATTCAGTACTTC
. | TRBD2 | TRBJ2-3 | 16 | TRBV4-3 | CASSQGSGGFGDTQYF | TGCGCCAGCAGCCAAGGTAGCGGGGGATTCGGGGATACGCAGTATTTT